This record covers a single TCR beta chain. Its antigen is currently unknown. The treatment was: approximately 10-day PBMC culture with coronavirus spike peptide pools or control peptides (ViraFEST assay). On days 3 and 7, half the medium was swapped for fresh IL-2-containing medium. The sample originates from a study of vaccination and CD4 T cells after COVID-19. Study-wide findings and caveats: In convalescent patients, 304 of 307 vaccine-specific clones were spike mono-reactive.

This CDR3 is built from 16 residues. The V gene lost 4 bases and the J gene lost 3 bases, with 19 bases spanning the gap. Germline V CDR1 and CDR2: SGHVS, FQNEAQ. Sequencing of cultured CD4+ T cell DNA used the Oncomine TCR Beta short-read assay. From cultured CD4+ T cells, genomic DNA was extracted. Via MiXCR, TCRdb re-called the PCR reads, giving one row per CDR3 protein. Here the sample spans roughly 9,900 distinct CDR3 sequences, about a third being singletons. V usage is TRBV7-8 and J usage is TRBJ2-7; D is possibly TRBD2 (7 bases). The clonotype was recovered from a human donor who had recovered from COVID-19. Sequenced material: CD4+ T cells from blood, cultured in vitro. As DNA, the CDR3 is TGTGCCAGCAGCTCGAGAGGGGGGGGTCCCTACTACGAGCAGTACTTC. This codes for CASSSRGGGPYYEQYF. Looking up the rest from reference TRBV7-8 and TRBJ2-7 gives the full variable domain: GAGVSQSPRYKVAKRGQDVALRCDPISGHVSLFWYQQALGQGPEFLTYFQNEAQLDKSGLPSDRFFAERPEGSVSTLKIQRTQQEDSAVYLCASSSRGGGPYYEQYFGPGTRLTVT.